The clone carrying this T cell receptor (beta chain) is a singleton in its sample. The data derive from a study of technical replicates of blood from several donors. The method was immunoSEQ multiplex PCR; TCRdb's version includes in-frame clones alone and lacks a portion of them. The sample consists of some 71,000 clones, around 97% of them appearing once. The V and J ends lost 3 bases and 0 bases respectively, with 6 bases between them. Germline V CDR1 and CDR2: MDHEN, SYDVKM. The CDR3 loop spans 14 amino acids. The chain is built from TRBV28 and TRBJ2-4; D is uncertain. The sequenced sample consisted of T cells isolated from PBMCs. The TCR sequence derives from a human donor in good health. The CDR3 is CASSFNLAKNIQYF. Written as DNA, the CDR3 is TGTGCCAGCAGTTTTAATCTAGCCAAAAACATTCAGTACTTC.